This T cell receptor beta chain is drawn from a study of blood T cells in healthy people across ages. Then a second PCR, running roughly 7 to 11 cycles, was carried out with a sample-barcoded 5' primer and a J-beta primer mix. TCRdb fed the 5' RACE reads into MiXCR, producing one record per CDR3 protein. The repertoire includes approximately 800,000 distinct CDR3 sequences, more than 45% of them detected once, and about 20% sits in the top ten. On this clonotype itself: Its target is unknown.

Per-sample PBMC isolation yielded at least 6.5 million cells. Total RNA was extracted at no less than 5.5 micrograms per sample. The CDR3 covers 16 residues. The V end was cut by 0 bases, the J end by 3 bases, with 14 bases between. In germline, CDR1 is LGHNA, CDR2 YSLEER. Study-wide findings and caveats: Per million T cells, TCR beta diversity dropped roughly linearly as age increased.

The receptor was derived from a young man in good health. Sequences were obtained from blood. This sequence joins TRBV4-3 and TRBJ1-1; D unresolved. DNA for the CDR3: TGCGCCAGCAGCCAAGAAGTCTGGAGGACGGACACTGAAGCTTTCTTT. Protein product: CASSQEVWRTDTEAFF.